This T cell receptor (beta chain) is drawn from a study of blood T cell repertoires in COVID-19. Study context: Samples representing acute and convalescent COVID-19 were sourced from the United States, Italy and Spain.

TCRdb's copy holds only in-frame clones and misses some; the assay was immunoSEQ multiplex PCR. The data show 450,000 to 500,000 clones, 80% to 90% seen once. CDR3 size: 12 residues. The V gene's germline CDR1 is ENHRY and CDR2 SYGVKD. V lost 8 bases to trimming and J lost 5 bases, with 12 bases between them. The rearrangement joins TRBV10-3 to TRBJ2-5; D possibly corresponds to TRBD1 (7 bases). What was sequenced was peripheral blood. The TCR was taken from a human donor in a cohort sampled during active COVID-19. The chain's CDR3 is CAISPGGETQYF. DNA of the CDR3: TGTGCCATCTCCCCAGGGGGGGAGACCCAGTACTTC.